This T cell receptor beta chain emerged from a study of T cells in Graves' hyperthyroidism and ophthalmopathy. This clonotype was detected only once. Amplification of TCR beta CDR3 regions was performed using RNA transcripts as template. During a first-round RT-PCR of the TCR CDR3, the HTBI primer set was used. Using its own MiXCR run on the multiplex PCR reads, TCRdb lists one record per CDR3 protein. The sample lists about 270,000 distinct CDR3 sequences, approximately 20% seen once, with 50% to 75% in the top ten. The CDR3 has 14 residues. V lost 4 bases, J lost 7 bases, and 15 bases lay in between. Germline V gives CDR1 SGDLS, CDR2 YYNGEE.

Material: blood. The chain joins TRBV9 to TRBJ2-1; no firm D call. The sequence came from a man aged 30-40 years with Graves' ophthalmopathy. The CDR3 region is CASSQDRSANEQFF. The CDR3 region has the DNA TGTGCCAGCAGCCAAGATAGGTCGGCAAATGAGCAGTTCTTC.